This is a list of T cell receptor beta chains from one sample in a study of identical twins. TCRdb re-called the 5' RACE reads through MiXCR, storing one row per CDR3 protein. The sample records approximately 690,000 distinct CDR3 sequences, approximately 6% being singletons. Sample: naive T cells sorted from blood. The receptors here all came from a young man in good health. CDR3s include the opening cysteine and the closing phenylalanine or tryptophan. Fields, in order: V gene, clone size, J gene, D gene, CDR3 protein, CDR3 DNA. A D gene is named only where the DNA matches it firmly. Clone sizes are given selectively: once, few, many, or a class where the clone is expanded.

V: TRBV24-1; size: NA; J: TRBJ1-2; D: TRBD1; CDR3: CATSDPGTGDPYGYTF; DNA: TGTGCCACCAGTGATCCCGGGACAGGCGACCCCTATGGCTACACCTTC
V: TRBV3-1; size: few; J: TRBJ2-1; D: TRBD2; CDR3: CASSQAGGPGEQFF; DNA: TGTGCCAGCAGCCAAGCGGGAGGGCCTGGTGAGCAGTTCTTC
V: TRBV29-1; size: NA; J: TRBJ2-1; D: NA; CDR3: CSVDAVFF; DNA: TGCAGCGTTGACGCGGTTTTCTTC
V: TRBV29-1; size: many; J: TRBJ2-1; D: NA; CDR3: CSVEDAYNEQFF; DNA: TGCAGCGTTGAGGACGCATACAATGAGCAGTTCTTC
V: TRBV28; size: many; J: TRBJ1-6; D: NA; CDR3: CASSPTGSPLHF; DNA: TGTGCCAGCAGTCCGACAGGTTCACCCCTCCACTTT
V: TRBV9; size: many; J: TRBJ2-1; D: NA; CDR3: CASSVVSGYEQFF; DNA: TGTGCCAGCAGCGTAGTTTCCGGCTATGAGCAGTTCTTC
V: TRBV10-3; size: many; J: TRBJ1-1; D: TRBD1; CDR3: CAITPGQMNTEAFF; DNA: TGTGCCATCACCCCGGGACAGATGAACACTGAAGCTTTCTTT
V: TRBV20-1; size: many; J: TRBJ2-5; D: NA; CDR3: CSVWGTSQIKKETQYF; DNA: TGCAGTGTGTGGGGGACATCGCAAATCAAGAAAGAGACCCAGTACTTC
V: TRBV5-1; size: NA; J: TRBJ2-7; D: TRBD1; CDR3: CASSSLTGTPYEQYF; DNA: TGCGCCAGCAGCTCCCTGACAGGGACCCCCTACGAGCAGTACTTC
V: TRBV4-1; size: few; J: TRBJ2-5; D: NA; CDR3: CASSHTKLETQYF; DNA: TGCGCCAGCAGCCACACTAAGTTAGAGACCCAGTACTTC
V: TRBV7-9; size: many; J: TRBJ2-1; D: TRBD1; CDR3: CASSLRTGGGDEQFF; DNA: TGTGCCAGCAGCTTAAGGACAGGGGGCGGCGATGAGCAGTTCTTC
V: TRBV3-1; size: many; J: TRBJ2-1; D: NA; CDR3: CASSQTNEQFF; DNA: TGTGCCAGCAGCCAGACGAATGAGCAGTTCTTC
V: TRBV4-3; size: many; J: TRBJ2-2; D: NA; CDR3: CASSRRDTGELFF; DNA: TGCGCCAGCAGCCGGAGGGATACCGGGGAGCTGTTTTTT
V: TRBV10-3; size: many; J: TRBJ2-1; D: NA; CDR3: CAISGGVASRDNEQFF; DNA: TGTGCCATCAGTGGGGGTGTGGCCTCGCGGGACAATGAGCAGTTCTTC
V: TRBV15; size: many; J: TRBJ2-4; D: NA; CDR3: CATSPMGHSAKNIQYF; DNA: TGTGCCACCAGCCCAATGGGACACTCAGCCAAAAACATTCAGTACTTC
V: TRBV29-1; size: many; J: TRBJ2-7; D: TRBD1; CDR3: CSVLPGQGYEQYF; DNA: TGCAGCGTTCTTCCGGGACAGGGGTACGAGCAGTACTTC
V: TRBV6-1; size: few; J: TRBJ2-2; D: TRBD2; CDR3: CASSSSGSNTGELFF; DNA: TGTGCCAGCTCTTCTAGCGGGAGTAACACCGGGGAGCTGTTTTTT
V: TRBV6-2/TRBV6-3; size: NA; J: TRBJ2-2; D: NA; CDR3: CASLRVNTGELFF; DNA: TGTGCCAGCCTAAGGGTGAACACCGGGGAGCTGTTTTTT
V: TRBV5-1; size: NA; J: TRBJ2-7; D: TRBD2; CDR3: CASSAPRELLLLAGAYEQYF; DNA: TGCGCCAGCAGCGCCCCCCGGGAGCTGCTTTTACTAGCGGGGGCCTACGAGCAGTACTTC
V: TRBV12-3/TRBV12-4; size: NA; J: TRBJ2-1; D: TRBD2; CDR3: CASAIAGVYNELFF; DNA: TGTGCCAGCGCAATAGCGGGAGTATACAATGAGCTGTTCTTC
V: TRBV20-1; size: NA; J: TRBJ2-1; D: TRBD1; CDR3: CSAPSRGRSSYNEQFF; DNA: TGCAGTGCCCCCTCCAGGGGGCGAAGCTCCTACAATGAGCAGTTCTTC
V: TRBV27; size: NA; J: TRBJ2-2; D: TRBD2; CDR3: CASSFTSSGRVGGELFF; DNA: TGTGCCAGCAGTTTTACTTCTAGCGGGAGGGTTGGCGGGGAGCTGTTTTTT
V: TRBV5-8; size: NA; J: TRBJ2-1; D: TRBD2; CDR3: CASSLSGRAVNEQFF; DNA: TGTGCCAGCAGCTTGTCCGGGAGGGCCGTCAATGAGCAGTTCTTC
V: TRBV12-3/TRBV12-4; size: many; J: TRBJ1-3; D: NA; CDR3: CASRSSTGSGNTIYF; DNA: TGTGCCAGTAGATCCTCGACAGGCTCTGGAAACACCATATATTTT
V: TRBV19; size: NA; J: TRBJ2-2; D: NA; CDR3: CASSIGRQSGELFF; DNA: TGTGCCAGTAGTATAGGGCGACAGAGCGGGGAGCTGTTTTTT
V: TRBV18; size: few; J: TRBJ1-4; D: NA; CDR3: CASSGEDEKLFF; DNA: TGTGCCAGCTCAGGGGAAGATGAAAAACTGTTTTTT
V: TRBV25-1; size: many; J: TRBJ2-5; D: NA; CDR3: CASSPIGGTDQYF; DNA: TGTGCCAGCAGCCCCATAGGGGGTACCGACCAGTACTTC
V: TRBV12-3/TRBV12-4; size: many; J: TRBJ2-5; D: TRBD2; CDR3: CASSLGTSQETQYF; DNA: TGTGCCAGCAGCCTTGGGACTAGCCAAGAGACCCAGTACTTC
V: TRBV25-1; size: many; J: TRBJ2-7; D: NA; CDR3: CASSEGRGEQYF; DNA: TGTGCCAGCAGTGAAGGTCGAGGAGAGCAGTACTTC
V: TRBV11-2; size: NA; J: TRBJ2-2; D: TRBD1; CDR3: CASSKDRLGAPNTGELFF; DNA: TGTGCCAGCAGCAAGGACAGGCTTGGAGCCCCGAACACCGGGGAGCTGTTTTTT
V: TRBV11-2; size: many; J: TRBJ2-5; D: NA; CDR3: CASSRPGRKETQYF; DNA: TGTGCCAGCAGCCGCCCCGGGAGAAAAGAGACCCAGTACTTC
V: TRBV3-1; size: NA; J: TRBJ1-1; D: NA; CDR3: CASSQLRTEAFF; DNA: TGTGCCAGCAGCCAGCTGAGGACTGAAGCTTTCTTT
V: TRBV7-2; size: many; J: TRBJ2-1; D: TRBD2; CDR3: CASSSLPGLGEFF; DNA: TGTGCCAGCAGCTCACTACCGGGACTAGGGGAGTTCTTC
V: TRBV3-1; size: few; J: TRBJ1-2; D: TRBD1; CDR3: CASRQGGQGDGYTF; DNA: TGTGCCAGCAGGCAAGGGGGACAGGGTGATGGCTACACCTTC
V: TRBV29-1; size: many; J: TRBJ2-1; D: NA; CDR3: CTSRRAGISNEQFF; DNA: TGCACGAGTAGGCGGGCAGGGATCAGCAATGAGCAGTTCTTC
V: TRBV5-6; size: many; J: TRBJ2-2; D: NA; CDR3: CASYRNPNTGELFF; DNA: TGTGCCAGCTATCGAAATCCGAACACCGGGGAGCTGTTTTTT
V: TRBV5-1; size: NA; J: TRBJ2-3; D: TRBD2; CDR3: CASSSLAGDGTDTQYF; DNA: TGCGCCAGCAGCTCGCTAGCGGGAGACGGCACAGATACGCAGTATTTT
V: TRBV3-1; size: NA; J: TRBJ2-2; D: NA; CDR3: CASSPPIADGELFF; DNA: TGTGCCAGCAGCCCACCTATAGCGGATGGGGAGCTGTTTTTT
V: TRBV9; size: NA; J: TRBJ2-3; D: NA; CDR3: CASSVRQKNTDTQYF; DNA: TGTGCCAGCAGCGTCAGACAGAAAAACACAGATACGCAGTATTTT
V: TRBV10-3; size: many; J: TRBJ2-1; D: TRBD1; CDR3: CAISERTGGGNEQFF; DNA: TGTGCCATCAGTGAGCGGACAGGGGGTGGAAATGAGCAGTTCTTC
V: TRBV10-3; size: many; J: TRBJ2-6; D: NA; CDR3: CAISESGANVLTF; DNA: TGTGCCATCAGTGAGTCTGGGGCCAACGTCCTGACTTTC
V: TRBV12-3/TRBV12-4; size: many; J: TRBJ2-1; D: NA; CDR3: CASSFLSDRRHNEQFF; DNA: TGTGCCAGCAGTTTTCTTTCCGACAGGAGACACAATGAGCAGTTCTTC
V: TRBV6-1; size: many; J: TRBJ2-5; D: NA; CDR3: CASSLLVGTQETQYF; DNA: TGTGCCAGCAGCCTCCTGGTGGGGACCCAAGAGACCCAGTACTTC